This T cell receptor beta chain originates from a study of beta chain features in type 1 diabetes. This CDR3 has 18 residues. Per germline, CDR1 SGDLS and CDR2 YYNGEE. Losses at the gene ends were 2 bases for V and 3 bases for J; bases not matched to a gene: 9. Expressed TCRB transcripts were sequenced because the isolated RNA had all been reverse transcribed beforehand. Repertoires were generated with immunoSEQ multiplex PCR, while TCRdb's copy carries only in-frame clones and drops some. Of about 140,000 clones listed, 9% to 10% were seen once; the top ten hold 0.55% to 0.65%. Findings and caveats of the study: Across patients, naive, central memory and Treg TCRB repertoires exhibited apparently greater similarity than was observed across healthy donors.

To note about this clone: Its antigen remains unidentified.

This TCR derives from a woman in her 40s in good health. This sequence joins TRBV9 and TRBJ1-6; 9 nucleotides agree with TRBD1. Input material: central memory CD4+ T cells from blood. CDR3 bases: TGTGCCAGCAGCGTTAGTCTTTGGGACAGGGACTATAATTCACCCCTCCACTTT. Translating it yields CASSVSLWDRDYNSPLHF.